This T cell receptor beta chain was recovered during a study of blood T cells in healthy people across ages. Together with a sample-barcoded 5' primer, a J-beta primer mix was included in a second PCR lasting roughly 7 to 11 cycles. Every single cDNA molecule received a tag from a template-switch adaptor with 12 random nucleotides. Using its own MiXCR run on the 5' RACE reads, TCRdb lists one record per CDR3 protein. The sample shows just under 550,000 distinct CDR3 sequences, around 24% of them seen only once. These same records also appear under a second study, on T cells of mothers and their children.

The receptor's source is a boy aged 5-17 years in good health. The sequenced sample consisted of blood.

Here the CDR3 reads CASTHSGTSTDTQYF. CDR3 nucleotide sequence: TGTGCCAGCACCCACTCCGGGACTAGCACAGATACGCAGTATTTT. This chain links TRBV28 with TRBJ2-3, with D tentatively TRBD2 (6 bases). The CDR3 is made up of 15 amino acids. Germline values: CDR1 MDHEN, CDR2 SYDVKM. Trimming cost V 7 bases and J 0 bases, with 14 bases left between them.